One sample yielded the 27 T cell receptor beta chains listed below, sequenced in a study of response to subunit inactivated influenza vaccine. TCRdb used MiXCR to reprocess the RT-PCR reads, holding one entry per CDR3 protein. The repertoire includes approximately 680,000 distinct CDR3 sequences, around 16% of them detected once, and roughly 11% sits in the top ten. The input for sequencing was PBMCs from blood, taken less than 13 days after vaccination. These receptors all come from a man in his fifties who received an inactivated influenza vaccine.

This clonotype was counted many times. The chain recombines TRBV6-2 or TRBV6-3 with TRBJ2-1, with D possibly matching TRBD2 (5 bases). The CDR3 runs to 14 residues. Germline-derived CDR1 and CDR2 are MNHEY and SVGEGT. Trimming took off 5 bases at V and 9 bases at J, with 17 bases between the two ends. CDR3: CASSNGLLNGEQFF. The CDR3 nucleotides read TGTGCCAGCAGTAACGGACTGTTGAATGGTGAGCAGTTCTTC.

The chain links TRBV20-1 to TRBJ2-1, with D hard to call. The ends were cut back, 1 base at V and 3 bases at J, with 10 bases in the middle. CDR3 length equals 14 residues. Germline-derived CDR1 and CDR2 are DFQATT and SNEGSKA (reference sequence). The CDR3 sequence: CSARGYLDYNEQFF. The CDR3 DNA reads TGCAGTGCTAGAGGTTATCTAGACTACAATGAGCAGTTCTTC.

The gene calls are TRBV7-9 and TRBJ2-1; 12 nucleotides agree with TRBD2. The CDR3 runs to 16 residues. Germline V gene lookup returns CDR1 SEHNR and CDR2 FQNEAQ (reference sequence). After removal of 2 bases from V and 6 bases from J, the junction contained 5 bases not matched to a gene. The CDR3 coding sequence is TGTGCCAGCAGCTTACAGACTAGCGGGAGATCCAATGAGCAGTTCTTC. Translated, it gives CASSLQTSGRSNEQFF.

The V gene is TRBV20-1, the J gene TRBJ1-3; D is unresolved. Germline-derived CDR1 and CDR2 are DFQATT and SNEGSKA (reference sequence). The CDR3 totals 15 residues. V was clipped by 0 bases and J by 4 bases, with 13 bases between them. In nucleotides, the CDR3 is TGCAGTGCTAGAGATCCGGCAGGTCGAGGAAACACCATATATTTT. It is translated as CSARDPAGRGNTIYF.

The gene calls are TRBV12-3 or TRBV12-4 and TRBJ2-1; TRBD2 matches 14 bases. The CDR3 totals 15 residues. Trimming at V came to 5 bases and at J to 8 bases, leaving 5 bases not matched to a gene. CDR3 nucleotide sequence: TGTGCCAGCAGTCCTGGGACTAGCGGGAGTTATGAGCAGTTCTTC. Its protein product is CASSPGTSGSYEQFF.

This clonotype has a single count. The chain has TRBV12-3 or TRBV12-4 and TRBJ2-3; 7 nucleotides agree with TRBD2. V was clipped by 3 bases and J by 1 base; unmatched bases: 13. CDR3 size: 18 residues. The CDR3 spells CASSLPSGALKGTDTQYF. Written as DNA, the CDR3 is TGTGCCAGCAGTTTGCCCAGCGGGGCACTCAAGGGCACAGATACGCAGTATTTT.

The chain has TRBV20-1 and TRBJ2-7, with D possibly being TRBD1 or TRBD2 (5 bases each). Trimming removed 3 bases at V and 5 bases at J, with 14 bases between. The germline CDR1 and CDR2 sequences are DFQATT and SNEGSKA (reference sequence). This CDR3 contains 13 residues. The CDR3 sequence is CSARGEYAHEQYF. CDR3 nucleotides: TGCAGTGCTAGGGGGGAGTACGCGCACGAGCAGTACTTC.

This chain uses TRBV6-2 or TRBV6-3 with TRBJ2-7; tentative D call: TRBD2 (5 bases). The V end lost 2 bases, the J end lost 3 bases, and 8 bases lay between the germline ends. CDR1 is MNHEY, CDR2 SVGEGT, per germline. There are 13 residues in the CDR3. The CDR3 spells CASSYAGDYEQYF. CDR3 bases: TGTGCCAGCAGTTACGCCGGGGACTACGAGCAGTACTTC.

The chain carries TRBV28 and TRBJ2-1; D is undetermined. This CDR3 is 14 amino acids long. The ends were cut back, 3 bases at V and 2 bases at J, with 8 bases in the middle. Per germline, CDR1 MDHEN and CDR2 SYDVKM. CDR3 bases: TGTGCCAGCAGTTTGGGGAACCCCTACAATGAGCAGTTCTTC. Translated: CASSLGNPYNEQFF.

At least ten counts were recorded for this clonotype. The genes are TRBV27 and TRBJ1-6, with D tentatively TRBD1 (5 bases). The V end was cut by 6 bases, the J end by 13 bases, with 16 bases between. The CDR3 extends over 13 amino acids. Germline CDR1 MNHEY, CDR2 SMNVEV (reference sequence). The CDR3 loop is CASRRDLRAPLHF. CDR3 nucleotide sequence: TGTGCCAGCAGGCGGGACCTCCGTGCCCCCCTCCACTTT.

This clonotype was seen a few times. This chain uses TRBV6-1 with TRBJ2-1, with 11 bases fitting TRBD2. The CDR3 has 19 residues. Germline CDR1 reads MNHNS; CDR2 reads SASEGT. With 6 bases clipped from V and 4 bases from J, the junction kept 17 bases outside the gene matches. This CDR3 is CASSTRRTSGRGEYNEQFF. The DNA for the CDR3 is TGTGCCAGCAGCACGCGGAGGACTAGCGGGCGAGGTGAATACAATGAGCAGTTCTTC.

The V call is TRBV7-9, the J call TRBJ2-7; maybe TRBD1 (6 bases). V lost 2 bases to trimming and J lost 3 bases, with 11 bases between them. The CDR3 is 14 residues long. Germline lookup yields CDR1 SEHNR and CDR2 FQNEAQ (reference sequence). CDR3 sequence: CASSLRDTFYEQYF. CDR3 nucleotides: TGTGCCAGCAGCTTACGGGACACTTTCTACGAGCAGTACTTC.

This clonotype was detected only a few times. The CDR3 DNA reads TGTGCCAGCAGCGTAGGGGTGGGAAGCAATCAGCCCCAGCATTTT. Its translation: CASSVGVGSNQPQHF. The chain is built from TRBV9 and TRBJ1-5; no firm D call. Germline CDR1 reads SGDLS; CDR2 reads YYNGEE. The CDR3 is 15 residues long. Trimming removed 0 bases from V and 1 base from J, with 8 bases in between. The full variable domain, in which reference TRBV9 and TRBJ1-5 provide the parts outside the CDR3, is DSGVTQTPKHLITATGQRVTLRCSPRSGDLSVYWYQQSLDQGLQFLIQYYNGEERAKGNILERFSAQQFPDLHSELNLSSLELGDSALYFCASSVGVGSNQPQHFGDGTRLSIL.

The genes are TRBV12-3 or TRBV12-4 and TRBJ2-3; D may be TRBD2 (7 bases). The CDR3 consists of 13 residues. Trimming stripped 6 bases from V and 7 bases from J, with 14 bases between. The CDR3 DNA follows: TGTGCCAGCAGGGCGGGGGCACAATATACGCAGTATTTT. It is translated as CASRAGAQYTQYF.

In this sample, this clonotype turned up a few times. V and J are TRBV9 and TRBJ2-4; 7 bases align to TRBD1. V gave up 3 bases and J gave up 8 bases; unmatched junction bases: 5. The CDR3 contains 13 residues. Per germline, CDR1 SGDLS and CDR2 YYNGEE. CDR3 loop: CASSAGGGYIQYF. The CDR3, as DNA: TGTGCCAGCAGCGCAGGGGGTGGATACATTCAGTACTTC.

This clonotype was observed a handful of times. CDR3 amino acids: CASSADSGGQYF. DNA of the CDR3: TGTGCCAGCAGCGCCGATTCTGGGGGCCAGTACTTC. The rearrangement links TRBV7-8 to TRBJ2-5; the D call may be TRBD1 or TRBD2 (5 bases each). The CDR3 contains 12 residues. V shed 5 bases and J shed 10 bases, with 14 bases lying between them. The V gene's germline CDR1 is SGHVS and CDR2 FQNEAQ. Full variable domain (outside the CDR3, taken from reference TRBV7-8 and TRBJ2-5): GAGVSQSPRYKVAKRGQDVALRCDPISGHVSLFWYQQALGQGPEFLTYFQNEAQLDKSGLPSDRFFAERPEGSVSTLKIQRTQQEDSAVYLCASSADSGGQYFGPGTRLLVL.

The gene calls are TRBV5-1 and TRBJ2-7; TRBD1 or TRBD2 may be the D gene (6 bases each). V was cut by 0 bases and J by 6 bases, with 10 bases left in between. This CDR3 spans 13 amino acids. Germline lookup yields CDR1 SGHRS and CDR2 YFSETQ. The CDR3 here is CASSLEGGTEQYF. CDR3 sequence (DNA): TGCGCCAGCAGCTTGGAGGGGGGAACCGAGCAGTACTTC.

This chain joins TRBV20-1 and TRBJ2-7; TRBD1 or TRBD2 may be the D gene (5 bases each). The V end lost 0 bases, the J end lost 4 bases, and 19 bases lay between the germline ends. CDR1 is DFQATT, CDR2 SNEGSKA, per germline (reference sequence). The CDR3 totals 16 residues. CDR3 DNA: TGCAGTGCTAGAGATTCGATCGGGGCAGGGACGTACGAGCAGTACTTC. This translates into CSARDSIGAGTYEQYF.

The rearrangement uses TRBV20-1 and TRBJ2-7; 11 nucleotides agree with TRBD1. The germline gives CDR1 DFQATT, CDR2 SNEGSKA (reference sequence). The CDR3 length is 12 residues. This CDR3 is CSGTGGDYEQYF. The CDR3 DNA follows: TGCAGCGGGACAGGGGGGGACTACGAGCAGTACTTC.

The J gene is TRBJ2-5, the V gene TRBV12-3 or TRBV12-4; D gene unclear. V lost 4 bases and J lost 5, with 17 bases in between. This CDR3 spans 15 amino acids. This CDR3 is CASSWVVQPVETQYF. CDR3 nucleotide sequence: TGTGCCAGCAGTTGGGTAGTACAGCCCGTGGAGACCCAGTACTTC.

A few counts support this clonotype. The chain joins TRBV4-2 to TRBJ2-1; 12 nucleotides align to TRBD2. The CDR3 consists of 16 residues. Germline loops: CDR1 LGHNA, CDR2 YNFKEQ. J was trimmed by 10 bases and V by 2 bases; bases with no gene match: 9. For the CDR3, the DNA is TGTGCCAGCAGCCAACCTCGGACTAGCGGGACGTGGGAGCAGTTCTTC. Translating it yields CASSQPRTSGTWEQFF.

This clonotype showed up many times. V usage is TRBV4-2 and J usage is TRBJ2-7; either TRBD1 or TRBD2 may fit D (6 bases each). Germline V gene sequence: CDR1 LGHNA, CDR2 YNFKEQ. The CDR3 is made up of 14 amino acids. V was trimmed by 4 bases and J by 0 bases, leaving 10 bases between them. DNA of the CDR3: TGTGCCAGCAGCCTTACGGGGGCCTCCTACGAGCAGTACTTC. Translating gives CASSLTGASYEQYF.

This clonotype has ten or more counts. CDR3 nucleotide sequence: TGTGCCAGCAGCCTAGGACTAGCGGGGGCCCTAAGCTCCTACAATGAGCAGTTCTTC. Amino acids: CASSLGLAGALSSYNEQFF. The rearrangement links TRBV11-2 to TRBJ2-1; the match to TRBD2 covers 13 bases. The ends lost 5 bases at V and 0 bases at J; junction bases unmatched: 10. Germline CDR1 reads SGHAT; CDR2 reads FQNNGV. This CDR3 comprises 19 residues. The full variable domain, rest sourced from reference TRBV11-2 and TRBJ2-1, is EAGVAQSPRYKIIEKRQSVAFWCNPISGHATLYWYQQILGQGPKLLIQFQNNGVVDDSQLPKDRFSAERLKGVDSTLKIQPAKLEDSAVYLCASSLGLAGALSSYNEQFFGPGTRLTVL.

This clonotype was recorded many times. The CDR3 DNA sequence: TGTGCCAGCAGCCCACAGAACACCGGGGAGCTGTTTTTT. It specifies CASSPQNTGELFF. V is TRBV7-8 and J is TRBJ2-2; D not resolved. V dropped 5 bases and J dropped 1 base, with 5 bases sitting between them. The germline gives CDR1 SGHVS, CDR2 FQNEAQ. The CDR3 length is 13 residues.

This clonotype was seen only a few times. The chain carries TRBV20-1 and TRBJ2-7, with TRBD1 matching 7 bases. The CDR3 sequence is 13 residues long. CDR1 DFQATT and CDR2 SNEGSKA come from the germline V gene (reference sequence). CDR3 DNA: TGCAGCGCCTCGGGGACAGCTCCCTACGAGCAGTACTTC. It is translated as CSASGTAPYEQYF.

This clonotype was counted only a few times. The chain uses TRBV6-5 and TRBJ2-7; no reliable D call. The CDR3 has 18 residues. CDR1 and CDR2 (germline): MNHEY, SVGAGI. V dropped 0 bases and J dropped 3 bases, with 21 bases sitting between them. The CDR3 bases are TGTGCCAGCAGTTACTCGTCTCCGTGGCAGGCAGCCGTCTACGAGCAGTACTTC. Translation: CASSYSSPWQAAVYEQYF.

This clonotype showed up just a few times. The chain combines TRBV11-2 with TRBJ2-7; possible D gene TRBD2, 5 bases. The CDR3 contains 15 residues. Germline CDR1 is SGHAT and CDR2 is FQNNGV. V shed 2 bases and J shed 3 bases, with 14 bases lying between them. CDR3 DNA sequence: TGTGCCAGCAGCTTAATGGAGGCTAGCAGCTACGAGCAGTACTTC. It encodes CASSLMEASSYEQYF.